A single sample gave rise to the 5 T cell receptor beta chains below, sequenced in a study of T cell responses to AZD1222 COVID-19 vaccine. TCRdb's copy holds only in-frame clones and misses some; the assay was immunoSEQ multiplex PCR. The sample has about 100,000 clones, roughly 86% seen once; the top ten hold 4% to 4.5%. The input for sequencing was peripheral blood, taken on day 0 of MenACWY control vaccination. These receptors were taken from an adult in good health.

The CDR3 protein is CASSRLDYGYTF. For the CDR3, the DNA is TGTGCCAGCAGCCGCCTGGACTATGGCTACACCTTC. The genes are TRBV14 and TRBJ1-2; D is uncertain. Trimming removed 4 bases from V and 3 bases from J, with 6 bases in between. Germline CDR1 is SGHDN and CDR2 is FVKESK. The CDR3 sequence is 12 residues long.

The V and J genes are TRBV5-1 and TRBJ2-7, with 12 bases matching TRBD2. Germline CDR1 reads SGHRS; CDR2 reads YFSETQ. V lost 1 base to trimming and J lost 6 bases; unmatched junction nucleotides: 20. This CDR3 is built from 20 residues. CDR3 protein: CASSLQRTGTSGWGLAEQYF. The CDR3 nucleotides read TGCGCCAGCAGCTTGCAGCGTACAGGGACTAGCGGGTGGGGCCTAGCCGAGCAGTACTTC.

J is TRBJ1-2 and V is TRBV3-1 (or the pseudogene TRBV3-2); D unresolved. Looked up from germline, CDR1 is LGHDT and CDR2 is YNNKEL (reference sequence). Between the trimmed V and J ends, which lost 1 base and 3 bases, there was a span of 6 bases. The CDR3 has 13 residues. The CDR3 DNA sequence: TGTGCCAGCAGCCAAGGGCAGCACTATGGCTACACCTTC. This gives the protein CASSQGQHYGYTF.

The chain joins TRBV6-6 to TRBJ2-7; D ambiguous. The CDR3 runs to 12 residues. Per germline, CDR1 MNHNY and CDR2 SVGAGI (reference sequence). Trimming took 6 bases from V and 6 from J, leaving 12 bases between them. The CDR3 DNA follows: TGTGCCAGCAGGGAGAAGTTGGTCGAGCAGTACTTC. As protein: CASREKLVEQYF.

This clone was observed a few times. V is TRBV7-2 and J is TRBJ1-4, with a tentative D call TRBD1 (5 bases). With 2 bases removed from V and 4 bases from J, the gap between germline ends came to 14 bases. This CDR3 comprises 16 residues. In germline, CDR1 is SGHTA, CDR2 FQGNSA. The CDR3 DNA follows: TGTGCCAGCAGCTTAATGTCGGGACGGAATAATGAAAAACTGTTTTTT. Protein: CASSLMSGRNNEKLFF.